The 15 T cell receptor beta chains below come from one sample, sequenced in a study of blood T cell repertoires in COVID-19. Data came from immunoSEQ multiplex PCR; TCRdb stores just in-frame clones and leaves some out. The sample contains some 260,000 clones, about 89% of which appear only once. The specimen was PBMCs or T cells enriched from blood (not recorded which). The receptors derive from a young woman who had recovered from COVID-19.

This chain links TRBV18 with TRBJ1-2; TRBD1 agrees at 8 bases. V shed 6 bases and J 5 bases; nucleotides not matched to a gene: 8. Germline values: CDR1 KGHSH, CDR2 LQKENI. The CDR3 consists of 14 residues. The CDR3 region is CASSRGQGLYGYTF. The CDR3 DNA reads TGTGCCAGCTCCCGAGGACAGGGACTTTATGGCTACACCTTC.

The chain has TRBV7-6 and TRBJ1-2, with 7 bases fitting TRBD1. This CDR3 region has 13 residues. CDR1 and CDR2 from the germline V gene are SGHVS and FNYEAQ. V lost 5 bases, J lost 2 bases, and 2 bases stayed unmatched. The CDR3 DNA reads TGTGCCAGCAGCACGGGACAGAACTATGGCTACACCTTC. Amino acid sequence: CASSTGQNYGYTF.

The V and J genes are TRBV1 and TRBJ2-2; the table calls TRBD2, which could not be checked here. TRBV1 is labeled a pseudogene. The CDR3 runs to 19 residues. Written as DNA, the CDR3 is TGCACCAGCAGCCGAGGGACTAGCGGGAGTATACGGTTTGCCGGGGAGCTGTTTTTT. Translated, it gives CTSSRGTSGSIRFAGELFF.

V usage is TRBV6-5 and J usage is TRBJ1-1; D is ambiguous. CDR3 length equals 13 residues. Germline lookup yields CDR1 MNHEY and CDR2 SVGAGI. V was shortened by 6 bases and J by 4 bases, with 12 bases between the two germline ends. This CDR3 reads CASRVGMGTEAFF. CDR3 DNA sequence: TGTGCCAGCAGGGTCGGGATGGGCACTGAAGCTTTCTTT.

The CDR3 sequence is CASTGDMNTEAFF. The CDR3 bases are TGTGCCAGCACCGGTGACATGAACACTGAAGCTTTCTTT. This sequence joins TRBV2 and TRBJ1-1; D call uncertain. Between the trimmed V and J ends, which lost 7 bases and 0 bases, there was a span of 9 bases. CDR3 length: 13 amino acids. CDR1 is SNHLY and CDR2 is FYNNEI in the germline V gene.

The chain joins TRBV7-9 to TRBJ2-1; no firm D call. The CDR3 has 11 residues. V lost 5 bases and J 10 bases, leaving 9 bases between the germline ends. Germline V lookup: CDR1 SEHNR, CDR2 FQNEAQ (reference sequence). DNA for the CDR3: TGTGCCAGCAGCCCAGCGTACGAGCAGTTCTTC. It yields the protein CASSPAYEQFF. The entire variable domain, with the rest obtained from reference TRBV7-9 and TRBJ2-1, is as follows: DTGVSQNPRHKITKRGQNVTFRCDPISEHNRLYWYRQTLGQGPEFLTYFQNEAQLEKSRLLSDRFSAERPKGSFSTLEIQRTEQGDSAMYLCASSPAYEQFFGPGTRLTVL.

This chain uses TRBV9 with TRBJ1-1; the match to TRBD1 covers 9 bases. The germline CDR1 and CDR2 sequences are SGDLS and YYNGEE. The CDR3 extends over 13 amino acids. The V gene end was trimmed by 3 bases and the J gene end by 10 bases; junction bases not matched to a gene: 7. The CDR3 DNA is TGTGCCAGCAGCGAGGGACAGGGTGGTGGAGCTTTCTTT. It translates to CASSEGQGGGAFF.

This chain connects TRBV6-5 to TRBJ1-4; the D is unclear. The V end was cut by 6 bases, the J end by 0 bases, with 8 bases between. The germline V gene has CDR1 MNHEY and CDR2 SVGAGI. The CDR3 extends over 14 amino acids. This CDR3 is CASRSLTTNEKLFF. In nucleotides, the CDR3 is TGTGCCAGCAGATCACTGACAACTAATGAAAAACTGTTTTTT.

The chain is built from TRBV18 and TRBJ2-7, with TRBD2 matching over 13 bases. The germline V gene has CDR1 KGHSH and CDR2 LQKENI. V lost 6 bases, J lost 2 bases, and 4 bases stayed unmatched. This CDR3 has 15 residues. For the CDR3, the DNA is TGTGCCAGCTCCCCGACTAGCGGGAGGCCCTACGAGCAGTACTTC. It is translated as CASSPTSGRPYEQYF.

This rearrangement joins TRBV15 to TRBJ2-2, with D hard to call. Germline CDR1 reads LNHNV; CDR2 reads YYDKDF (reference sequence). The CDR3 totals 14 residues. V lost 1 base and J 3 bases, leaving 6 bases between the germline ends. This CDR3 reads CATSRVVDTGELFF. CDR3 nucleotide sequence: TGTGCCACCAGCAGAGTCGTTGACACCGGGGAGCTGTTTTTT. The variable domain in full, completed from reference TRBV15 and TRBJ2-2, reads DAMVIQNPRYQVTQFGKPVTLSCSQTLNHNVMYWYQQKSSQAPKLLFHYYDKDFNNEADTPDNFQSRRPNTSFCFLDIRSPGLGDTAMYLCATSRVVDTGELFFGEGSRLTVL.

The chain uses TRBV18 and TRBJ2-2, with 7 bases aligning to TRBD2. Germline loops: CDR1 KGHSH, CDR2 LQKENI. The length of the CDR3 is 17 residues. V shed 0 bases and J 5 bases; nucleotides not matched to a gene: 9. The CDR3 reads CASSPPRSGGRTGELFF. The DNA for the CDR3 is TGTGCCAGCTCACCACCTAGGTCGGGAGGTCGGACCGGGGAGCTGTTTTTT.

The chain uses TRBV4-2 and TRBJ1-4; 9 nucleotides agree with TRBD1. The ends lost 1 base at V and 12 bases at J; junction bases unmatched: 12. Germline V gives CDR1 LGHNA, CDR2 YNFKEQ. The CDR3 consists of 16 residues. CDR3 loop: CASSQGLRDRVEELFF. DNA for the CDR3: TGTGCCAGCAGCCAAGGCCTCCGGGACAGGGTAGAAGAACTGTTTTTT.

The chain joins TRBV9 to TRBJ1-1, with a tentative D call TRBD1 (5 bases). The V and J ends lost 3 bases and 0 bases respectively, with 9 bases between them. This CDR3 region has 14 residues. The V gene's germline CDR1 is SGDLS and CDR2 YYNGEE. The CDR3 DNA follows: TGTGCCAGCAGCGGGGGACTTTTGAACACTGAAGCTTTCTTT. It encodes CASSGGLLNTEAFF. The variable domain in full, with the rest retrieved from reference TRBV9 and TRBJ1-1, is DSGVTQTPKHLITATGQRVTLRCSPRSGDLSVYWYQQSLDQGLQFLIQYYNGEERAKGNILERFSAQQFPDLHSELNLSSLELGDSALYFCASSGGLLNTEAFFGQGTRLTVV.

CDR3 nucleotides: TGTGCCAGCAGCCCCGACGGGGTCGGCAATCAGCCCCAGCATTTT. This codes for CASSPDGVGNQPQHF. The chain combines TRBV3-1 (or the pseudogene TRBV3-2) with TRBJ1-5; D is uncertain. The CDR3 loop spans 15 amino acids. V was shortened by 4 bases and J by 2 bases, with 12 bases between the two germline ends. Germline V CDR1 and CDR2: LGHDT, YNNKEL (reference sequence).

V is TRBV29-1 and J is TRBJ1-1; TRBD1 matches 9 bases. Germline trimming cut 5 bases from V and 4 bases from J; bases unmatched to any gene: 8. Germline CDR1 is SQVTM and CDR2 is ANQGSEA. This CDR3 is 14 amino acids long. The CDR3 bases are TGCAGCGTTAACAGGGGGCGCCGGGGCACTGAAGCTTTCTTT. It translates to CSVNRGRRGTEAFF. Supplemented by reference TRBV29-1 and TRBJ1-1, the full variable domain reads SAVISQKPSRDICQRGTSLTIQCQVDSQVTMMFWYRQQPGQSLTLIATANQGSEATYESGFVIDKFPISRPNLTFSTLTVSNMSPEDSSIYLCSVNRGRRGTEAFFGQGTRLTVV.